This T cell receptor beta chain was identified in a study of blood T cell repertoires in COVID-19. Assay used: immunoSEQ multiplex PCR; TCRdb lists only in-frame clones, some missing. The sample includes over 350,000 clones, approximately 88% of them seen just once. In germline, CDR1 is SQVTM, CDR2 ANQGSEA. The CDR3 sequence is 12 residues long. Trimming cost V 3 bases and J 1 base; bases outside gene matches: 0. The chain joins TRBV29-1 to TRBJ2-7, with 7 bases that match TRBD1. This TCR came from a woman aged 25 to 45 with acute COVID-19. The sample was PBMCs or T cells enriched from blood (not recorded which). The CDR3 coding sequence is TGCAGCGTTGACAGGGGGTCCTACGAGCAGTACTTC. This codes for CSVDRGSYEQYF.